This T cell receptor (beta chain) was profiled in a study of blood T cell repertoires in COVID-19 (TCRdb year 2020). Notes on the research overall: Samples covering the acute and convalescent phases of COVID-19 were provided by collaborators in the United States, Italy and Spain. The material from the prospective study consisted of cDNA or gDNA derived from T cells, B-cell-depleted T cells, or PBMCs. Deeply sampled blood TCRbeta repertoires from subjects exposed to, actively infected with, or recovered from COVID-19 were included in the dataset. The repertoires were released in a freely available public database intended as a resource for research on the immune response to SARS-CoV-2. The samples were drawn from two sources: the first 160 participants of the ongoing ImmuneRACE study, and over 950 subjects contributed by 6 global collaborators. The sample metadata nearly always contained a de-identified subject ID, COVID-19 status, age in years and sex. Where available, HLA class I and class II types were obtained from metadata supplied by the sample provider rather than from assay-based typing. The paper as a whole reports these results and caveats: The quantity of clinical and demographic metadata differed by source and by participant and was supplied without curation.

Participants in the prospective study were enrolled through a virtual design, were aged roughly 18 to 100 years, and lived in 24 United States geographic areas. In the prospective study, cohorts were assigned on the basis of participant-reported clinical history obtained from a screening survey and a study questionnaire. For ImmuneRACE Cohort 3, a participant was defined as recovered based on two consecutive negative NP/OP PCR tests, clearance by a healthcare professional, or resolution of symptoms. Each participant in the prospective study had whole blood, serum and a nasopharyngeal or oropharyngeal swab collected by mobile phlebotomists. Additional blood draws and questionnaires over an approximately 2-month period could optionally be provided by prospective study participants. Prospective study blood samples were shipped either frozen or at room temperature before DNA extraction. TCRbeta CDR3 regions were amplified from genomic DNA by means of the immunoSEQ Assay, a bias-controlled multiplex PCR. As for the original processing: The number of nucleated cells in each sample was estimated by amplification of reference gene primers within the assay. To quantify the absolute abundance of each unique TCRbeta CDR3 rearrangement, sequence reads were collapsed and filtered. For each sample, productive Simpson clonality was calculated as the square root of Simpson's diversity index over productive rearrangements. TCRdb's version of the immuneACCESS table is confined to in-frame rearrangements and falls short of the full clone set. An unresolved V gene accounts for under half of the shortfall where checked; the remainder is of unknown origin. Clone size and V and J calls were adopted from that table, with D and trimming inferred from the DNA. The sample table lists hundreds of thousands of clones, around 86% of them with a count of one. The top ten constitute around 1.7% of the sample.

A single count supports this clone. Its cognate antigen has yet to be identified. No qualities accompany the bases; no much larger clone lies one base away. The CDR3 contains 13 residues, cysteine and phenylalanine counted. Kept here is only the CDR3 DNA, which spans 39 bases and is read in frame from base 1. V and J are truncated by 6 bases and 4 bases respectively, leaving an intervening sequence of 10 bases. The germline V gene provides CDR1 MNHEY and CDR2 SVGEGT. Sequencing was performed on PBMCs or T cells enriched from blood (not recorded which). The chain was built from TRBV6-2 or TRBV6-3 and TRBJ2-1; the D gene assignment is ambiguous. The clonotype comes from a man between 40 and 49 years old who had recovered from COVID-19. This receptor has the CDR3 CASSRPHYNEQFF. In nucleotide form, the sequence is TGTGCCAGCAGCCGTCCCCATTACAATGAGCAGTTCTTC.